These T cell receptor beta chains were read from a single sample in a study of blood T cell repertoires in COVID-19. Some clones are missing from TCRdb's copy, which holds only in-frame ones; the method was immunoSEQ multiplex PCR. The sample shows about 25,000 clones, about nine tenths of them seen only once. Sequenced input: peripheral blood. The receptors originated from a man between 50 and 59 years old with active COVID-19. The CDR3 runs from the conserved cysteine through the conserved F or W.

v_gene: TRBV19
len: 11
CDR3aa: CASKGTATQYF

v_gene: TRBV5-5
len: 13
CDR3aa: CASSSGTGNTIYF

v_gene: TRBV6-1
len: 15
CDR3aa: CASSEGTGGNEKLFF

v_gene: TRBV9
len: 14
CDR3aa: CASSSGVFNSPLHF

v_gene: TRBV19
len: 13
CDR3aa: CASSYLGSSPLHF

v_gene: TRBV27
len: 14
CDR3aa: CASSPIAQIYEQYF

v_gene: TRBV5-1
len: 14
CDR3aa: CASSLYQVTGELFF

v_gene: TRBV10-3
len: 15
CDR3aa: CAISVGTGKGETQYF

v_gene: TRBV2
len: 12
CDR3aa: CASSEARGEQFF

v_gene: TRBV3-1/TRBV3-2
len: 14
CDR3aa: CASSQDIPGVEAFF

v_gene: TRBV27
len: 14
CDR3aa: CASSFATGASGYTF

v_gene: TRBV5-1
len: 16
CDR3aa: CASSPGSGGYNSPLHF

v_gene: TRBV5-4
len: 18
CDR3aa: CASSLAHGGTASSYEQYF

v_gene: TRBV4-3
len: 17
CDR3aa: CASSQGDSGRLVDEQFF

v_gene: TRBV28
len: 14
CDR3aa: CASTRGGGDNEQFF

v_gene: TRBV7-2
len: 15
CDR3aa: CASSLAGGLQETQYF

v_gene: TRBV2
len: 16
CDR3aa: CASSESFAGRRSPLHF

v_gene: TRBV7-2
len: 16
CDR3aa: CASSLGGSHYNEKLFF

v_gene: TRBV2
len: 16
CDR3aa: CASSRHTSGRVNEQFF

v_gene: TRBV19
len: 15
CDR3aa: CASSIEFRVNTEAFF

v_gene: TRBV9
len: 17
CDR3aa: CASSVATRGGEQETQYF

v_gene: TRBV5-5
len: 16
CDR3aa: CASSLVTGGETDTQYF

v_gene: TRBV28
len: 15
CDR3aa: CASSQRTSGGYEQYF

v_gene: TRBV15
len: 16
CDR3aa: CATSRDRRGAFEKLFF